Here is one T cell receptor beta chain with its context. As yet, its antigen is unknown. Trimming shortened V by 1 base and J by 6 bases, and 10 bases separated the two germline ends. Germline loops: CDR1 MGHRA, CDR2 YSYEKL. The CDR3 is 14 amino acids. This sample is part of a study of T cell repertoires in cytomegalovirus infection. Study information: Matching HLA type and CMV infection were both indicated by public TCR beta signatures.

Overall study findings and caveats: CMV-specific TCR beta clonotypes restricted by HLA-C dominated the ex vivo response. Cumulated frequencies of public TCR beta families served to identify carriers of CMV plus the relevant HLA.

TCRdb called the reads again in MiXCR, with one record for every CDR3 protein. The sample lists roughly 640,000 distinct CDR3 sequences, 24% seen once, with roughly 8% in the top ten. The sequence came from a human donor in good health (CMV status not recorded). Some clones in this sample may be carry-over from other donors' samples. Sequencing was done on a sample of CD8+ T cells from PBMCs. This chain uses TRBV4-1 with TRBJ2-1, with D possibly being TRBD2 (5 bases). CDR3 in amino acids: CASSQVGDPNEQFF. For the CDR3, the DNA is TGCGCCAGCAGCCAAGTCGGGGATCCCAATGAGCAGTTCTTC.